The 10 T cell receptor beta chains below come from one sample, sequenced in a study of cytomegalovirus exposure and HLA in healthy donors. The protocol was immunoSEQ multiplex PCR, while the TCRdb copy is restricted to in-frame clones and leaves out a portion. The sample lists 280,000 or so clones; around 89% were seen once. The material sequenced was PBMCs. The source is a woman younger than 30 in good health and CMV-seronegative.

The chain employs TRBV7-3 and TRBJ1-2, with 8 bases matching TRBD1. V shed 0 bases, J shed 4 bases, and the junction held 1 base outside the gene matches. The germline V gene has CDR1 SGHTA and CDR2 FQGTGA. The CDR3 contains 14 residues. CDR3 region: CASSLTGQGYGYTF. In nucleotides, the CDR3 is TGTGCCAGCAGCTTAACTGGACAGGGCTATGGCTACACCTTC. The full variable domain, with the rest looked up from reference TRBV7-3 and TRBJ1-2, is GAGVSQTPSNKVTEKGKYVELRCDPISGHTALYWYRQSLGQGPEFLIYFQGTGAADDSGLPNDRFFAVRPEGSVSTLKIQRTERGDSAVYLCASSLTGQGYGYTFGSGTRLTVV.

The chain carries TRBV2 and TRBJ1-2; 10 bases agree with TRBD1. The CDR3 loop spans 16 amino acids. The germline CDR1 and CDR2 sequences are SNHLY and FYNNEI. V trimming: 5 bases; J trimming: 3 bases; junction bases outside the gene matches: 9. This chain's CDR3 is CASSFAGTGEDYGYTF. In DNA, the CDR3 is TGTGCCAGCAGTTTCGCCGGGACAGGGGAGGACTATGGCTACACCTTC.

This rearrangement joins TRBV2 to TRBJ1-5; 9 positions agree with TRBD1. CDR3 length: 14 residues. Germline V CDR1 and CDR2: SNHLY, FYNNEI. J lost 4 bases, V lost 6 bases, and 4 bases had no gene match. The CDR3 sequence is CASRGGQGNQPQHF. Here the CDR3 DNA reads TGTGCCAGCAGAGGTGGACAGGGGAATCAGCCCCAGCATTTT.

J is TRBJ1-6 and V is TRBV6-5; tentative D call: TRBD1 (5 bases). There are 15 residues in the CDR3. Germline assignment: CDR1 MNHEY and CDR2 SVGAGI. The germline V and J ends were trimmed by 6 bases and 1 base, with 10 bases remaining between them. The CDR3 reads CASRARGSYNSPLHF. The CDR3 DNA reads as TGTGCCAGCAGAGCCCGGGGGTCCTATAATTCACCCCTCCACTTT.

The V call is TRBV4-1, the J call TRBJ2-3; a weak D match, TRBD1 (6 bases). The CDR3 contains 14 residues. Germline V gene data show CDR1 as MGHRA and CDR2 as YSYEKL. Trimming pared 4 bases from V and 2 bases from J, leaving 10 bases between. Here the CDR3 DNA reads TGCGCCAGCAGCCCCAGACAGGACACAGATACGCAGTATTTT. This codes for CASSPRQDTDTQYF.

V is TRBV5-6 and J is TRBJ2-3, with 12 bases lining up with TRBD2. Germline V gene lookup returns CDR1 SGHDT and CDR2 YYEEEE. The ends lost 3 bases at V and 4 bases at J; junction bases unmatched: 9. This CDR3 region has 17 residues. CDR3 coding DNA: TGTGCCAGCAGCTGGATCGGACTAGCGGGAAACCCAGATACGCAGTATTTT. Encoded protein: CASSWIGLAGNPDTQYF. Variable domain in full (rest from reference TRBV5-6 and TRBJ2-3): DAGVTQSPTHLIKTRGQQVTLRCSPKSGHDTVSWYQQALGQGPQFIFQYYEEEERQRGNFPDRFSGHQFPNYSSELNVNALLLGDSALYLCASSWIGLAGNPDTQYFGPGTRLTVL.

J is TRBJ2-1 and V is TRBV27; D is perhaps TRBD1 (6 bases). CDR1 is MNHEY, CDR2 SMNVEV, per germline (reference sequence). V shed 3 bases and J shed 12 bases, with 15 bases lying between them. This CDR3 is built from 13 residues. This CDR3 is CASSFYGQRGQFF. CDR3 in DNA: TGTGCCAGCAGTTTCTACGGACAGCGTGGGCAGTTCTTC.

This chain joins TRBV4-2 and TRBJ1-6, with TRBD1 matching over 7 bases. Trimming removed 5 bases from V and 6 bases from J; junction bases left unmatched: 13. The CDR3 extends over 17 amino acids. Germline values: CDR1 LGHNA, CDR2 YNFKEQ. CDR3 DNA: TGTGCCAGCAGCGGGGGACAGCAACTACTAAGTAATTCACCCCTCCACTTT. Amino acid sequence: CASSGGQQLLSNSPLHF.

This clone was seen a handful of times. In nucleotides, the CDR3 is TGTGCCAGCAGCTTAGAGTTAGTATCCGAGCAGTACTTC. This encodes CASSLELVSEQYF. The chain carries TRBV7-8 and TRBJ2-7; D unclear. Between the trimmed V and J ends, which lost 1 base and 6 bases, there was a span of 10 bases. The CDR3 covers 13 residues. From germline, CDR1 is SGHVS and CDR2 FQNEAQ.

V usage is TRBV7-3 and J usage is TRBJ2-7, with 13 bases lining up with TRBD2. The CDR3 extends over 15 amino acids. Germline CDR1 reads SGHTA; CDR2 reads FQGTGA. Trimming removed 5 bases from V and 7 bases from J; junction bases left unmatched: 8. DNA of the CDR3: TGTGCCAGCAGCGCTACTAGCGGGAGGGCCCGTGAGCAGTACTTC. This codes for CASSATSGRAREQYF.